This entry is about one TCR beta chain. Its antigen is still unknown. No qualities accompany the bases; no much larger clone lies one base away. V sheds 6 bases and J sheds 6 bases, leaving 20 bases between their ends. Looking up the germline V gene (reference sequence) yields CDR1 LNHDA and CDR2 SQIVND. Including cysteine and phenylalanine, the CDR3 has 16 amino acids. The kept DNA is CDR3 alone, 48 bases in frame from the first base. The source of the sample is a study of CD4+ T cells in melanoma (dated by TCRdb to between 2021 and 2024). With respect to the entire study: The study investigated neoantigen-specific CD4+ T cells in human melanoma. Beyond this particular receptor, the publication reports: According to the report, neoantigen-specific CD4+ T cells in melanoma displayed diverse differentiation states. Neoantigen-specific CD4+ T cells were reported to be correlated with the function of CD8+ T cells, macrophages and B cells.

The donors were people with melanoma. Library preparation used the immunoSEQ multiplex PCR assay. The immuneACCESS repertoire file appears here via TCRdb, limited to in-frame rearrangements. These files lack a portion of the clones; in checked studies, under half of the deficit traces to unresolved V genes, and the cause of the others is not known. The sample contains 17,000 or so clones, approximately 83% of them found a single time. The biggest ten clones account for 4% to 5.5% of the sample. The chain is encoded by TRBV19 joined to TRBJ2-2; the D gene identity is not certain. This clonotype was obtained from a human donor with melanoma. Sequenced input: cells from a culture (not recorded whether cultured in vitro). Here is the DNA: TGTGCCAGTAGCCCTCCCGGACCTACCACAGCCGGGGAGCTGTTTTTT. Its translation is CASSPPGPTTAGELFF.